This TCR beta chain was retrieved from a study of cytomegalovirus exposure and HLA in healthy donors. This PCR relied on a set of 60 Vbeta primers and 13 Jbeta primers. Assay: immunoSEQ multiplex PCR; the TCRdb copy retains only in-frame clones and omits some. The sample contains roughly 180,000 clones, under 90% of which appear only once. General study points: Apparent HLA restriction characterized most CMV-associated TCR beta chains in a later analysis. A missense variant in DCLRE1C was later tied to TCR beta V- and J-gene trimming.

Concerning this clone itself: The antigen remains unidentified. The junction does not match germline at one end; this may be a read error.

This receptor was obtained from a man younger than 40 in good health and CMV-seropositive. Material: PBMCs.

This chain's CDR3 is CASSWDREIAFF. The CDR3 DNA follows: TGTGCCAGCAGTTGGGACAGGGAAATCGCATTCTTC. J is TRBJ1-2 and V is TRBV6-5; TRBD1 matches at 9 bases. Germline assignment: CDR1 MNHEY and CDR2 SVGAGI. The CDR3 is made up of 12 amino acids.